Following are 3 T cell receptor beta chains from one sample sequenced in a study of T cells in Graves' hyperthyroidism and ophthalmopathy. Template material for amplifying TCR beta CDR3 regions consisted of RNA transcripts. With the HTBI primer set, the TCR CDR3 went through a first round of RT-PCR. TCRdb re-called the multiplex PCR reads through MiXCR, storing one row per CDR3 protein. The sample consists of around 200,000 distinct CDR3 sequences, about 15% of them appearing once. The material sequenced was blood. The source is a woman in her fifties or sixties with Graves' hyperthyroidism.

V is TRBV4-1 and J is TRBJ2-5, with 10 positions matching TRBD2. J gave up 3 bases and V 0 bases, and 7 bases lay outside the gene matches. There are 17 residues in the CDR3. Germline lookup yields CDR1 MGHRA and CDR2 YSYEKL. DNA of the CDR3: TGCGCCAGCAGCCAAGATGGAGCCGGACTAGCGGAAGAGACCCAGTACTTC. It specifies CASSQDGAGLAEETQYF.

There are many counts of this clonotype. This chain links TRBV7-6 with TRBJ2-1, with D uncertain. Germline V gene sequence: CDR1 SGHVS, CDR2 FNYEAQ. V shed 5 bases and J shed 5 bases, with 7 bases lying between them. The CDR3 is 12 amino acids. The CDR3, as DNA: TGTGCCAGCAGCCTTAACAACAATGAGCAGTTCTTC. It yields the protein CASSLNNNEQFF.

This clonotype was picked up many times. This rearrangement joins TRBV27 to TRBJ2-1, with TRBD2 identical over 12 bases. Per the germline V gene, CDR1 is MNHEY and CDR2 is SMNVEV (reference sequence). The CDR3 has 15 amino acids. The V segment lost 6 bases and the J segment 0 bases; nucleotides outside the gene matches: 0. CDR3 sequence (DNA): TGTGCCAGCAGACTAGCGGGGGGCTCCTACAATGAGCAGTTCTTC. Translating it yields CASRLAGGSYNEQFF.